The T cell receptor beta chain under discussion was sequenced for a study of blood T cell repertoires in COVID-19 (dated by TCRdb to 2020 to 2022). General notes on the study: Collaborator samples came from the United States, Italy and Spain and covered acute and convalescent phases of COVID-19. The samples were drawn from two sources: the first 160 participants of the ongoing ImmuneRACE study, and 1,000 to 1,500 subjects contributed by 6 global collaborators. A de-identified subject ID, COVID-19 status, age in years and sex were almost always included in the sample metadata. The dataset comprised deeply sampled blood TCRbeta repertoires from subjects exposed to, actively infected with, or recovered from COVID-19. A freely available public database, intended as a resource for researchers studying the immune response to SARS-CoV-2, is where the repertoires were released. Where available, HLA class I and class II types were obtained from metadata supplied by the sample provider rather than from assay-based typing. The prospective study material was composed of cDNA or gDNA derived from T cells, B-cell-depleted T cells, or PBMCs. Paper-wide results and their limitations: The quantity of clinical and demographic metadata differed by source and by participant and was supplied without curation.

As concerns this clone: Its cognate antigen has yet to be identified. The input lacks base qualities; no much larger clone sits a single base away.

The collaborating institutions used their own protocols to collect whole blood in K2EDTA tubes. For TCRbeta analysis, collaborators shipped samples in one of three forms: frozen whole blood, isolated PBMCs, or DNA extracted from either of those sample types. TCRbeta CDR3 regions were amplified from genomic DNA using the immunoSEQ Assay, a bias-controlled multiplex PCR. As for how the authors treated the data: The number of nucleated cells in each sample was estimated by amplification of reference gene primers within the assay. Sequence reads were collapsed and filtered to measure the absolute abundance of every unique TCRbeta CDR3 rearrangement. For each sample, productive Simpson clonality was calculated as the square root of Simpson's diversity index over productive rearrangements. TCRdb limited this immuneACCESS table to in-frame rearrangements with V and J called. A share of clones is missing; checked studies link under half to unresolved V genes, and the rest is unexplained. D and trimming were read from the DNA, whereas the V and J calls and clone size are those reported in that table. The sample includes some 170,000 clones, with 87% observed a single time. The ten most abundant clones make up 1.6% of the sample.

The CDR3 goes from the cysteine to the phenylalanine over 15 residues. The kept DNA is CDR3 alone, 45 bases in frame from the first base. The germline V gene sets CDR1 to SGHNT and CDR2 to YENEEA. V gives up 1 base and J gives up 4 bases, and the segment between their germline ends measures 11 bases. The receptor was derived from a woman between 45 and 65 years old with acute or convalescent COVID-19. The chain couples TRBV11-3 to TRBJ2-1, with a weak D call of TRBD1 (7 bases match). The specimen was peripheral blood. The sequenced DNA is TGTGCCAGCAGCTTAGGGCAGGGGGGATACAATGAGCAGTTCTTC. It translates to CASSLGQGGYNEQFF.